This T cell receptor (beta chain) was sequenced in a study of control samples from healthy donors and cancer patients. Details on this clone: The germline gene is not matched at one end of the junction; a read error may be the cause. Other DNA sequences in this specimen translate into the identical CDR3.

The table came from immunoSEQ multiplex PCR; TCRdb's copy has only in-frame clones and leaves some out. The sample lists about 93,000 clones, about 85% occurring once. CDR3 size: 12 residues. Looked up from germline, CDR1 is LNHDA and CDR2 is SQIVND (reference sequence). Sequenced sample: blood. The J gene is TRBJ1-1, the V gene TRBV19; D remains unclear. The receptor was derived from a woman aged 70-85 years in good health. The CDR3 DNA is TGTGCCAGTAGTCTCTACCTGGCTGAAGCTTTTTTT. This encodes CASSLYLAEAFF.